Listed below are T cell receptor beta chains from one sample, sequenced in a study. TCRdb reprocessed the reads with MiXCR, giving one entry per CDR3 protein. The repertoire includes roughly 15,000 distinct CDR3 sequences, around 35% of them detected once, and 15% to 20% sits in the top ten. Sequencing was done on a sample of blood. The receptors stem from a human donor. Both conserved end residues are part of each CDR3. A D gene is named only where the DNA matches it firmly. Some rows mark clone size as missing; the rest say once, few, many or name a class of expanded clone.

j_call,clone_size,v_call,d_call,cdr3_aa,cdr3_nt
TRBJ2-1,many,TRBV20-1,TRBD2,CSARGLAGVGTEQFF,TGCAGTGCTAGAGGACTAGCGGGAGTCGGGACTGAGCAGTTCTTC
TRBJ2-5,many,TRBV7-2,TRBD2,CASSRTSGRDETQYF,TGTGCCAGCAGCCGGACTAGCGGGAGGGACGAGACCCAGTACTTC
TRBJ2-2,few,TRBV4-3,TRBD2,CASSPSLAGEAGELFF,TGCGCCAGCAGCCCGAGCCTAGCGGGAGAAGCCGGGGAGCTGTTTTTT
TRBJ2-1,medium-sized,TRBV13,TRBD2,CASSGRLAGAGYEQFF,TGTGCCAGCAGCGGACGACTAGCGGGAGCGGGTTATGAGCAGTTCTTC
TRBJ2-4,few,TRBV6-5,-,CASKPEHALAKNIQYF,TGTGCCAGCAAACCTGAACATGCACTAGCCAAAAACATTCAGTACTTC
TRBJ2-7,-,TRBV29-1,-,CSVVSRVEQYF,TGCAGCGTTGTTAGCAGGGTCGAGCAGTACTTC
TRBJ2-5,-,TRBV18,-,CASSMEGETQYF,TGTGCCAGCTCAATGGAGGGAGAGACCCAGTACTTC
TRBJ1-2,many,TRBV5-1,-,CASSLEQGIGYTF,TGCGCCAGCAGCTTGGAGCAGGGGATAGGCTACACCTTC
TRBJ2-7,many,TRBV18,TRBD1,CASSSDDRGLGEQYF,TGTGCCAGCTCATCAGACGACAGGGGGCTAGGCGAGCAGTACTTC
TRBJ2-7,medium-sized,TRBV4-3,-,CASSLSRGPYEQYF,TGCGCCAGCAGCCTATCAAGGGGCCCCTACGAGCAGTACTTC
TRBJ1-4,-,TRBV29-1,TRBD1,CSAQTGTGSEKLFF,TGCAGCGCCCAAACCGGGACAGGGTCTGAAAAACTGTTTTTT
TRBJ2-1,-,TRBV4-3,-,CASSQKVMGDTQFF,TGCGCCAGCAGCCAAAAGGTCATGGGGGATACGCAGTTCTTC
TRBJ1-1,-,TRBV28,-,CASSLEGEAFF,TGTGCCAGCAGTTTAGAGGGAGAAGCTTTCTTT
TRBJ2-7,many,TRBV4-2,TRBD1,CASSQVDRGGYEQYF,TGTGCCAGCAGCCAAGTCGACAGGGGAGGCTACGAGCAGTACTTC
TRBJ1-4,many,TRBV6-5,-,CASSSPLPATNEKLFF,TGTGCCAGCAGTTCCCCCCTTCCTGCAACTAATGAAAAACTGTTTTTT
TRBJ1-5,many,TRBV7-9,-,CASSLATANQPQHF,TGTGCCAGCAGCTTAGCGACAGCAAATCAGCCCCAGCATTTT
TRBJ2-5,medium-sized,TRBV7-3,TRBD2,CASSDQRGGRQETQYF,TGTGCCAGCAGCGATCAGCGGGGGGGACGACAAGAGACCCAGTACTTC
TRBJ2-1,-,TRBV29-1,-,CSGLDGFYSTDTQFF,TGCAGCGGTCTTGACGGGTTCTATAGCACAGATACGCAGTTCTTC
TRBJ2-1,medium-sized,TRBV4-3,-,CASSQDKWGEQFF,TGCGCCAGCAGCCAAGATAAATGGGGTGAGCAGTTCTTC
TRBJ2-1,once,TRBV4-3,TRBD2,CASSPGLAGSYNEQFF,TGCGCCAGCAGCCCGGGACTAGCGGGCTCCTACAATGAGCAGTTCTTC
TRBJ1-1,medium-sized,TRBV29-1,-,CSVPDGAEAFF,TGCAGCGTTCCCGACGGGGCCGAAGCTTTCTTT
TRBJ2-7,-,TRBV4-3,TRBD1,CASSQRWQGAAGGSYEQYF,TGCGCCAGCAGCCAAAGGTGGCAGGGGGCGGCAGGAGGGTCCTACGAGCAGTACTTC
TRBJ1-5,medium-sized,TRBV29-1,-,CSVEGGPGQPQHF,TGCAGCGTTGAAGGCGGTCCGGGTCAGCCCCAGCATTTT
TRBJ1-3,-,TRBV4-2,-,CASSPGGSSGNTIYF,TGTGCCAGCAGCCCCGGAGGGAGCTCTGGAAACACCATATATTTT
TRBJ2-7,many,TRBV20-1,-,CSATDTRFYEQYF,TGCAGTGCTACGGACACAAGGTTTTACGAGCAGTACTTC